Listed here are 19 T cell receptor beta chains from one sample, sequenced in a study of T cell repertoires in cytomegalovirus infection. Their specific antigens are unknown. TCRdb re-analysed the reads in MiXCR, keeping a single row per CDR3 protein. The data contain hundreds of thousands of distinct CDR3 sequences, approximately 32% of them seen just once; the ten biggest clones take up roughly 20%. The sequencing here drew on cultured PBMCs, taken from culture after CMV antigen stimulation. The receptors derive from a human donor in good health (CMV status not recorded). Some clones in this sample may be carry-over from other donors' samples.

Ten or more counts support this clonotype. The chain is built from TRBV10-3 and TRBJ1-1; weak D call: TRBD1 (6 bases). V lost 10 bases to trimming and J lost 6 bases, with 18 bases between them. CDR1 is ENHRY, CDR2 SYGVKD, per germline. The CDR3 runs to 13 residues. CDR3 protein: CATKQGLTAEAFF. CDR3 bases: TGTGCCACCAAACAGGGTCTTACGGCTGAAGCTTTCTTT.

This clonotype has a handful of counts. J is TRBJ2-3 and V is TRBV20-1; TRBD1 matches at 7 bases. Germline V gives CDR1 DFQATT, CDR2 SNEGSKA (reference sequence). The CDR3 sequence is 14 residues long. The CDR3 DNA reads as TGCAGCACAGGGGTTTGGGCGTGGCCAGATACGCAGTATTTT. It is translated as CSTGVWAWPDTQYF.

This clonotype appeared many times. The chain links TRBV6-1 to TRBJ1-2, with D unresolved. CDR3 length: 15 amino acids. The V end was cut by 2 bases, the J end by 2 bases, with 12 bases between. The germline V gene has CDR1 MNHNS and CDR2 SASEGT. DNA for the CDR3: TGTGCCAGCAGTGAACATTACAGATCCAACTATGGCTACACCTTC. This codes for CASSEHYRSNYGYTF.

This chain uses TRBV5-4 with TRBJ2-1, with D uncertain. CDR3 length: 17 residues. V lost 0 bases, J lost 1 base, and 14 bases lay in between. The germline V gene has CDR1 SGHNT and CDR2 YYREEE (reference sequence). CDR3 loop: CASSLDPSSASYNEQFF. In DNA form, the CDR3 reads TGTGCCAGCAGCTTGGACCCGTCCTCGGCGTCCTACAATGAGCAGTTCTTC.

This clonotype was counted many times. The chain couples TRBV7-8 to TRBJ1-2; D ambiguous. The CDR3 consists of 13 residues. Germline CDR1 SGHVS, CDR2 FQNEAQ. V was cut by 5 bases and J by 8 bases, with 15 bases left in between. The CDR3 bases are TGTGCCAGCAGCCACTCAGGACGGTTGGGCTACACCTTC. Its protein product is CASSHSGRLGYTF.

The J gene is TRBJ1-1, the V gene TRBV28; 10 positions match TRBD1. Germline-derived CDR1 and CDR2 are MDHEN and SYDVKM. The CDR3 has 15 amino acids. Trimming at V came to 6 bases and at J to 0 bases, leaving 4 bases not matched to a gene. The CDR3 nucleotides are TGTGCCAGCAGAGGACAGGGGGACATGAACACTGAAGCTTTCTTT. The encoded protein is CASRGQGDMNTEAFF. Combining the CDR3 with reference TRBV28 and TRBJ1-1 gives the whole variable domain DVKVTQSSRYLVKRTGEKVFLECVQDMDHENMFWYRQDPGLGLRLIYFSYDVKMKEKGDIPEGYSVSREKKERFSLILESASTNQTSMYLCASRGQGDMNTEAFFGQGTRLTVV.

This clonotype was seen a handful of times. The chain couples TRBV19 to TRBJ2-1; 7 bases match TRBD2. The CDR3 is made up of 14 amino acids. The V gene end was trimmed by 4 bases and the J gene end by 4 bases; junction bases not matched to a gene: 4. Germline V CDR1 and CDR2: LNHDA, SQIVND (reference sequence). CDR3 sequence (DNA): TGTGCCAGTAGTAGACGGGGGGATTACAATGAGCAGTTCTTC. This codes for CASSRRGDYNEQFF.

This clonotype was seen only a few times. The V gene is TRBV12-3 or TRBV12-4, the J gene TRBJ1-2; maybe TRBD1 (6 bases). The CDR3 runs to 14 residues. Trimming stripped 3 bases from V and 6 bases from J, with 14 bases between. Here the CDR3 reads CASSLQGSTDGYTF. The CDR3 coding sequence is TGTGCCAGCAGTTTGCAGGGGTCTACGGATGGCTACACCTTC.

Written as DNA, the CDR3 is TGCAGTGCTAGAGATCTATGGGGGCCCTATGGCTACACCTTC. Residues: CSARDLWGPYGYTF. The chain joins TRBV20-1 to TRBJ1-2, with a possible D match to TRBD1 (6 bases). Per germline, CDR1 DFQATT and CDR2 SNEGSKA (reference sequence). Trimming removed 0 bases from V and 4 bases from J, with 12 bases in between. The CDR3 runs 14 residues.

The genes are TRBV4-3 and TRBJ2-7; no clear D. CDR1 is LGHNA, CDR2 YSLEER, per germline. CDR3 length equals 15 residues. Trimming cost V 2 bases and J 3 bases, with 14 bases left between them. The CDR3 DNA reads TGCGCCAGCAGCCAACTCATAGGTTTAAGCTACGAGCAGTACTTC. Translated, it gives CASSQLIGLSYEQYF.

The chain carries TRBV5-1 and TRBJ2-1, with TRBD2 matching over 7 bases. This CDR3 region has 13 residues. From germline, CDR1 is SGHRS and CDR2 YFSETQ. The trim removed 6 bases at V and 5 bases at J, leaving 5 bases unmatched. Here the CDR3 reads CASKSGINNEQFF. The CDR3 region has the DNA TGCGCCAGCAAAAGCGGGATTAACAATGAGCAGTTCTTC. Using reference TRBV5-1 and TRBJ2-1 for the parts outside the CDR3, the full variable domain is KAGVTQTPRYLIKTRGQQVTLSCSPISGHRSVSWYQQTPGQGLQFLFEYFSETQRNKGNFPGRFSGRQFSNSRSEMNVSTLELGDSALYLCASKSGINNEQFFGPGTRLTVL.

The chain joins TRBV2 to TRBJ2-1, with a tentative D call TRBD2 (6 bases). The CDR3 contains 14 residues. From germline, CDR1 is SNHLY and CDR2 FYNNEI. Trimming removed 7 bases at V and 5 bases at J, with 15 bases between. CDR3 sequence (DNA): TGTGCCAGCAACTCCGGGACTGCCCACAATGAGCAGTTCTTC. It codes for CASNSGTAHNEQFF.

Note on this clonotype: A read error may account for a junction end that differs from germline. This chain joins TRBV27 and TRBJ2-5, with a possible D match to TRBD1 (5 bases). The CDR3 has 13 amino acids. Germline V gives CDR1 MNHEY, CDR2 SMNVEV (reference sequence). The CDR3 here is CTSSLNRWETQYF. CDR3 nucleotides: TGTACCAGCAGTTTGAACAGGTGGGAGACCCAGTACTTC.

V and J are TRBV20-1 and TRBJ2-2; D is possibly TRBD1 or TRBD2 (5 bases each). The CDR3 runs to 15 residues. V was pared by 3 bases and J by 0 bases, with 11 bases between. Germline V gene lookup returns CDR1 DFQATT and CDR2 SNEGSKA (reference sequence). CDR3 DNA sequence: TGCAGTGCTAGTCTTGGGACCCCGAACACCGGGGAGCTGTTTTTT. Translation gives CSASLGTPNTGELFF.

This clonotype has only one observation. The V and J genes are TRBV11-3 and TRBJ2-2; 8 nucleotides align to TRBD2. The CDR3 length is 18 residues. With 0 bases clipped from V and 0 bases from J, the junction kept 6 bases outside the gene matches. Germline CDR1 SGHNT, CDR2 YENEEA. CDR3 protein: CASSLDLGAGANTGELFF. For the CDR3, the DNA is TGTGCCAGCAGCTTAGATCTGGGAGCGGGGGCGAACACCGGGGAGCTGTTTTTT.

This chain connects TRBV11-2 to TRBJ1-1, with D unresolved. Germline-derived CDR1 and CDR2 are SGHAT and FQNNGV. V lost 4 bases and J lost 3, with 15 bases in between. The CDR3 is made up of 15 amino acids. Written as DNA, the CDR3 is TGTGCCAGCAGCTCGGGCATCGGGAGGGACACTGAAGCTTTCTTT. Its translation: CASSSGIGRDTEAFF.

In this sample, this clonotype turned up a few times. The chain has TRBV6-6 and TRBJ2-2, with D uncertain. V was cut by 8 bases and J by 4 bases, with 14 bases left in between. This CDR3 is 14 amino acids long. Germline V gives CDR1 MNHNY, CDR2 SVGAGI (reference sequence). The CDR3 nucleotides read TGTGCCAGCCTTAGGACGAGGAGCACCGGGGAGCTGTTTTTT. Its translation: CASLRTRSTGELFF.

This clonotype was recorded at least ten times. The chain employs TRBV7-8 and TRBJ2-5; D gene uncertain. The V end lost 0 bases, the J end lost 4 bases, and 15 bases lay between the germline ends. This CDR3 comprises 16 residues. CDR1 and CDR2 (germline): SGHVS, FQNEAQ. CDR3 amino acids: CASSLADTARIETQYF. The CDR3 DNA reads as TGTGCCAGCAGCTTAGCGGATACGGCCCGGATAGAGACCCAGTACTTC. The whole variable domain, filled in from reference TRBV7-8 and TRBJ2-5, reads GAGVSQSPRYKVAKRGQDVALRCDPISGHVSLFWYQQALGQGPEFLTYFQNEAQLDKSGLPSDRFFAERPEGSVSTLKIQRTQQEDSAVYLCASSLADTARIETQYFGPGTRLLVL.

In this sample, this clonotype turned up a few times. The chain carries TRBV6-1 and TRBJ2-1; 7 bases fit TRBD2. Germline V gene lookup returns CDR1 MNHNS and CDR2 SASEGT. With 7 bases clipped from V and 2 bases from J, the junction kept 8 bases outside the gene matches. The CDR3 loop spans 15 amino acids. CDR3 amino acids: CASTTSSGAYNEQFF. Here the CDR3 DNA reads TGTGCCAGCACCACTTCTAGCGGAGCCTACAATGAGCAGTTCTTC.